The 27 T cell receptor beta chains in this list originate from one sample, sequenced in a study of cytomegalovirus exposure and HLA in healthy donors. Use of 60 Vbeta and 13 Jbeta primers characterized the PCR. Assay: immunoSEQ multiplex PCR; the TCRdb copy retains only in-frame clones and omits some. The data hold approximately 110,000 clones, with 73% observed a single time. The sequencing input was PBMCs. The receptors were gathered from a man aged 40-55 years in good health and CMV-seronegative.

The chain is built from TRBV7-2 and TRBJ1-5; the D is unclear. The V and J ends lost 1 base and 2 bases respectively, with 12 bases between them. CDR1 and CDR2 from the germline V gene are SGHTA and FQGNSA. The CDR3 is 16 residues long. CDR3: CASSLVGQVGNQPQHF. The CDR3 nucleotides are TGTGCCAGCAGCTTAGTAGGCCAGGTAGGCAATCAGCCCCAGCATTTT.

This clone was seen a handful of times. The J gene is TRBJ1-3, the V gene TRBV4-2; TRBD1 might be the D (6 bases). Germline V gene data show CDR1 as LGHNA and CDR2 as YNFKEQ. CDR3 size: 17 residues. The V end was cut by 0 bases, the J end by 0 bases, with 12 bases between. In DNA form, the CDR3 reads TGTGCCAGCAGCCAAGAGAGACAGGCTCTCTCTGGAAACACCATATATTTT. Protein: CASSQERQALSGNTIYF.

The chain is built from TRBV10-2 and TRBJ1-2; D uncertain. The V and J ends lost 6 bases and 3 bases respectively, with 20 bases between them. Germline assignment: CDR1 WSHSY and CDR2 SAAADI. This CDR3 contains 16 residues. The DNA for the CDR3 is TGCGCCAGCAGAGATGACGTCCTAGAGTGGGACTATGGCTACACCTTC. This encodes CASRDDVLEWDYGYTF.

This clone was counted once. The gene calls are TRBV7-2 and TRBJ2-5; tentatively, D is TRBD2 (6 bases). V lost 7 bases and J 0 bases, leaving 21 bases between the germline ends. The V gene's germline CDR1 is SGHTA and CDR2 FQGNSA. This CDR3 is built from 17 residues. CDR3 region: CASTTLRAGTYQETQYF. CDR3 coding DNA: TGTGCCAGCACCACCCTCCGGGCGGGGACCTACCAAGAGACCCAGTACTTC.

V gene TRBV11-2 combines with J gene TRBJ2-2; the D gene is possibly TRBD2 (6 bases). CDR1 is SGHAT and CDR2 is FQNNGV in the germline V gene. The CDR3 totals 15 residues. V lost 5 bases, J lost 2 bases, and 12 bases lay in between. The CDR3 loop reads CASSRGGVNTGELFF. DNA of the CDR3: TGTGCCAGCAGCCGCGGAGGGGTTAACACCGGGGAGCTGTTTTTT.

The CDR3 bases are TGTGCCAGCAGCTTACGGGACAGGGGGGGGAATTCACCCCTCCACTTT. Translating gives CASSLRDRGGNSPLHF. This chain uses TRBV7-8 with TRBJ1-6; 11 bases are a match to TRBD1. The CDR3 extends over 16 amino acids. Germline trimming cut 2 bases from V and 7 bases from J; bases unmatched to any gene: 4. CDR1 is SGHVS, CDR2 FQNEAQ, per germline.

This clone was seen only a few times. CDR3 DNA sequence: TGTGCCAGCAGCTTCGACAGGGAGGCCGAGCAGTACTTC. This translates into CASSFDREAEQYF. The chain joins TRBV11-3 to TRBJ2-7, with D tentatively TRBD1 (7 bases). The germline V gene encodes CDR1 SGHNT and CDR2 YENEEA. The CDR3 contains 13 residues. The V end was cut by 3 bases, the J end by 6 bases, with 12 bases between. Full variable domain (outside the CDR3, taken from reference TRBV11-3 and TRBJ2-7): EAGVVQSPRYKIIEKKQPVAFWCNPISGHNTLYWYLQNLGQGPELLIRYENEEAVDDSQLPKDRFSAERLKGVDSTLKIQPAELGDSAVYLCASSFDREAEQYFGPGTRLTVT.

The chain employs TRBV4-1 and TRBJ2-1; 8 nucleotides agree with TRBD1. Per the germline V gene, CDR1 is MGHRA and CDR2 is YSYEKL. V trimming: 3 bases; J trimming: 5 bases; junction bases outside the gene matches: 9. CDR3 length: 16 residues. The CDR3 reads CASSHGQGNSNNEQFF. The CDR3 DNA reads as TGCGCCAGCAGCCACGGACAGGGAAACTCGAACAATGAGCAGTTCTTC.

This clone was counted between two and nine times. The rearrangement links TRBV11-2 to TRBJ2-7, with D tentatively TRBD2 (5 bases). The ends were cut back, 5 bases at V and 5 bases at J, with 13 bases in the middle. The CDR3 contains 13 residues. Germline V gene lookup returns CDR1 SGHAT and CDR2 FQNNGV. The CDR3 loop reads CASSQEGFNEQYF. CDR3 nucleotides: TGTGCCAGCAGCCAAGAGGGTTTCAACGAGCAGTACTTC.

This chain uses TRBV7-9 with TRBJ2-7, with a weak D call TRBD1 (6 bases). Deletions cut 5 bases from V and 2 bases from J, with 22 bases between. The CDR3 totals 17 residues. CDR1 SEHNR and CDR2 FQNEAQ come from the germline V gene (reference sequence). The CDR3 region is CASSQGGSTYVTYEQYF. The DNA for the CDR3 is TGTGCCAGCAGCCAAGGGGGTTCGACATACGTAACCTACGAGCAGTACTTC.

V and J are TRBV9 and TRBJ1-1; D might be TRBD1 (5 bases). V was trimmed by 2 bases and J by 6 bases, leaving 11 bases between them. From germline, CDR1 is SGDLS and CDR2 YYNGEE. This CDR3 has 13 amino acids. CDR3 in amino acids: CASSVQGMAEAFF. In DNA form, the CDR3 reads TGTGCCAGCAGCGTTCAGGGAATGGCTGAAGCTTTCTTT.

The V call is TRBV6-5, the J call TRBJ1-5; maybe TRBD1 (6 bases). The CDR3 runs 13 residues. V was clipped by 8 bases and J by 7 bases, with 15 bases between them. From germline, CDR1 is MNHEY and CDR2 SVGAGI. The CDR3 protein is CASRLRGGQPQHF. Written as DNA, the CDR3 is TGTGCCAGCCGCCTCAGGGGAGGGCAGCCCCAGCATTTT.

In the case of this clone: The junction and the germline gene differ at one end; a read error may be behind it. V usage is TRBV5-1 and J usage is TRBJ1-1; D gene ambiguous. Germline V gene data show CDR1 as SGHRS and CDR2 as YFSETQ. The CDR3 contains 13 residues. As DNA, the CDR3 is TGCGCCAGCAGCTTGGAATGGAGGGCTGAAGTTTTCTTT. Its protein product is CASSLEWRAEVFF.

The gene calls are TRBV9 and TRBJ1-1; D unresolved. V lost 0 bases and J 4 bases, leaving 7 bases between the germline ends. This CDR3 region has 13 residues. Germline loops: CDR1 SGDLS, CDR2 YYNGEE. The CDR3 DNA is TGTGCCAGCAGCGTAGCCGCGAGCACTGAAGCTTTCTTT. Protein product: CASSVAASTEAFF.

The chain has TRBV7-2 and TRBJ1-6; TRBD1 agrees at 8 bases. Unmatched junction bases numbered 8, after V lost 3 bases and J lost 7 bases. This CDR3 is 16 amino acids long. The germline gives CDR1 SGHTA, CDR2 FQGNSA. The CDR3 region is CASSFTGGRGNSPLHF. The CDR3 nucleotides read TGTGCCAGCAGCTTCACAGGGGGTAGGGGGAATTCACCCCTCCACTTT.

The rearrangement links TRBV7-2 to TRBJ1-4; the match to TRBD1 covers 7 bases. Germline CDR1 is SGHTA and CDR2 is FQGNSA. The V and J ends lost 5 bases and 7 bases, in that order; junction bases with no gene match: 7. There are 14 residues in the CDR3. The CDR3 nucleotides read TGTGCCAGCAGCCCCAGACAGGGAACTGAAAAACTGTTTTTT. Translated: CASSPRQGTEKLFF.

The chain carries TRBV5-1 and TRBJ2-7; 8 bases line up with TRBD1. CDR3 length: 15 amino acids. V lost 0 bases to trimming and J lost 0 bases; unmatched junction nucleotides: 2. Germline V gives CDR1 SGHRS, CDR2 YFSETQ. As DNA, the CDR3 is TGCGCCAGCAGCTTGGGGACAGGGAACTCCTACGAGCAGTACTTC. Translated: CASSLGTGNSYEQYF.

This sequence joins TRBV9 and TRBJ2-1; 7 nucleotides agree with TRBD1. With V trimmed by 3 bases and J by 3 bases, 9 bases remained unmatched. CDR3 length: 16 amino acids. Per the germline V gene, CDR1 is SGDLS and CDR2 is YYNGEE. The CDR3 DNA reads TGTGCCAGCAGCGGAGGACAGGCCCTATACTACAATGAGCAGTTCTTC. Its translation: CASSGGQALYYNEQFF.

V usage is TRBV9 and J usage is TRBJ2-2, with D tentatively TRBD2 (5 bases). The CDR3 is 14 amino acids. The V end lost 2 bases, the J end lost 6 bases, and 11 bases lay between the germline ends. Germline V CDR1 and CDR2: SGDLS, YYNGEE. The CDR3 reads CASSVGKFSGELFF. The CDR3 DNA sequence: TGTGCCAGCAGCGTCGGGAAATTCTCCGGGGAGCTGTTTTTT.

The V call is TRBV28, the J call TRBJ2-7; 10 bases are a match to TRBD1. Germline assignment: CDR1 MDHEN and CDR2 SYDVKM. The CDR3 sequence is 16 residues long. Trimming took 6 bases from V and 1 from J; bases not matched to a gene: 9. The chain's CDR3 is CASRGPGQGSSYEQYF. CDR3 coding DNA: TGTGCCAGCAGGGGGCCGGGACAGGGGAGTTCCTACGAGCAGTACTTC.

The chain has TRBV29-1 and TRBJ1-1; D gene ambiguous. The CDR3 contains 14 residues. The germline V gene has CDR1 SQVTM and CDR2 ANQGSEA. Trimming pared 3 bases from V and 3 bases from J, leaving 14 bases between. For the CDR3, the DNA is TGCAGCGTTGATTTTTTTACGAGAGACACTGAAGCTTTCTTT. Amino acids: CSVDFFTRDTEAFF.

The rearrangement links TRBV6-5 to TRBJ2-3; 14 bases line up with TRBD2. The CDR3 is 15 residues long. Germline V CDR1 and CDR2: MNHEY, SVGAGI. With 6 bases clipped from V and 4 bases from J, the junction kept 3 bases outside the gene matches. The CDR3 DNA reads as TGTGCCAGCAGCCGGACTAGCGGGGGGCCAGATACGCAGTATTTT. Residues: CASSRTSGGPDTQYF.

The genes are TRBV7-9 and TRBJ2-1; a weak D match, TRBD1 (7 bases). V was pared by 5 bases and J by 5 bases, with 19 bases between. The CDR3 sequence is 16 residues long. Germline lookup yields CDR1 SEHNR and CDR2 FQNEAQ (reference sequence). CDR3 in DNA: TGTGCCAGCAGCCCACAGGGGACGGGACTTAACAATGAGCAGTTCTTC. This gives the protein CASSPQGTGLNNEQFF.

In the case of this clone: A read error may account for a junction end that differs from germline. The V call is TRBV2, the J call TRBJ2-5; 14 nucleotides match TRBD2. The CDR3 extends over 16 amino acids. In germline, CDR1 is SNHLY, CDR2 FYNNEI. CDR3 residues: CARSLTSGGALETQYF. The CDR3 coding sequence is TGTGCCCGCAGTCTGACTAGCGGGGGGGCCTTAGAGACCCAGTACTTC. The full variable domain, in which reference TRBV2 and TRBJ2-5 provide the parts outside the CDR3, is EPEVTQTPSHQVTQMGQEVILRCVPISNHLYFYWYRQILGQKVEFLVSFYNNEISEKSEIFDDQFSVERPDGSNFTLKIRSTKLEDSAMYFCARSLTSGGALETQYFGPGTRLLVL.

The chain employs TRBV5-1 and TRBJ1-2, with TRBD1 as a possible D gene (6 bases). Germline values: CDR1 SGHRS, CDR2 YFSETQ. The CDR3 is made up of 15 amino acids. Between the trimmed V and J ends, which lost 4 bases and 5 bases, there was a span of 18 bases. The CDR3: CASSGGTREDYGYTF. The CDR3 DNA reads TGCGCCAGCAGCGGGGGGACACGGGAGGATTATGGCTACACCTTC.

As concerns this clone: Other DNA variants within this sample encode the same CDR3. V usage is TRBV6-1 and J usage is TRBJ1-1; no clear D gene. V dropped 4 bases and J dropped 2 bases, with 8 bases sitting between them. Germline loops: CDR1 MNHNS, CDR2 SASEGT. The CDR3 spans 13 residues. CDR3: CASSGRVNTEAFF. The DNA for the CDR3 is TGTGCCAGCAGTGGTAGAGTTAACACTGAAGCTTTCTTT.

This clone was observed a single time. This chain links TRBV19 with TRBJ2-5, with 9 bases aligning to TRBD2. From germline, CDR1 is LNHDA and CDR2 SQIVND (reference sequence). CDR3 length: 15 amino acids. Germline trimming cut 3 bases from V and 4 bases from J; bases unmatched to any gene: 6. The CDR3 reads CASSMGGGALETQYF. CDR3 coding DNA: TGTGCCAGTAGTATGGGCGGGGGGGCCTTAGAGACCCAGTACTTC.